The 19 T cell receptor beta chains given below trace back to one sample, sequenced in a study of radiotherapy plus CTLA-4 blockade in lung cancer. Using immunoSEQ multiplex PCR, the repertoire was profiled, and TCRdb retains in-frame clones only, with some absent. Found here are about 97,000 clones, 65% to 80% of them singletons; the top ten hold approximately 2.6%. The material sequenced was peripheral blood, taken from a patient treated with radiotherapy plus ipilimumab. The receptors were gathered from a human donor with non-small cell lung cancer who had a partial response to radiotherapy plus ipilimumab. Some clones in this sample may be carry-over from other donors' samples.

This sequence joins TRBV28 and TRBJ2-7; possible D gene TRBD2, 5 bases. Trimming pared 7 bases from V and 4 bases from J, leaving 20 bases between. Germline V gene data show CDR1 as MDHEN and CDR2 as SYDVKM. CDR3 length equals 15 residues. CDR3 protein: CASTSSIFGVYEQYF. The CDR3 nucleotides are TGTGCCAGCACCTCGTCAATCTTCGGGGTTTACGAGCAGTACTTC.

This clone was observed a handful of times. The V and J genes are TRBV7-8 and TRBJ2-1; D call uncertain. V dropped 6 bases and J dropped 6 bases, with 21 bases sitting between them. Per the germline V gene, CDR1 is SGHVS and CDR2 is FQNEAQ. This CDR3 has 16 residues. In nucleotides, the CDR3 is TGTGCCAGCAGACGAGCCTACCCCCGGTTTAGCAATGAGCAGTTCTTC. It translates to CASRRAYPRFSNEQFF.

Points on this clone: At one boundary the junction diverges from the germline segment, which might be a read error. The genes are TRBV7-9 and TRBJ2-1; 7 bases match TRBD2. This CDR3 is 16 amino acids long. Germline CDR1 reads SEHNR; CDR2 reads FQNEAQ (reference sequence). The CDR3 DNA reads TGTGCCAGCAGCATAGCGGGCCTGAGCTCCTACAATGAGCAGTTCTTC. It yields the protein CASSIAGLSSYNEQFF.

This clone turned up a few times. CDR3 residues: CASSQERGTYEQYF. The CDR3 DNA follows: TGCGCCAGCAGCCAAGAAAGGGGTACCTACGAGCAGTACTTC. The gene calls are TRBV4-3 and TRBJ2-7, with D tentatively TRBD1 (5 bases). CDR1 is LGHNA and CDR2 is YSLEER in the germline V gene. This CDR3 is 14 amino acids long. V lost 0 bases, J lost 2 bases, and 8 bases lay in between.

The CDR3 is CASSSDRNQPQHF. DNA of the CDR3: TGTGCCAGCAGCTCAGACAGAAATCAGCCCCAGCATTTT. The chain joins TRBV6-1 to TRBJ1-5, with TRBD1 as a possible D gene (5 bases). CDR1 is MNHNS, CDR2 SASEGT, per germline. Between the trimmed V and J ends, which lost 6 bases and 4 bases, there was a span of 10 bases. The CDR3 sequence is 13 residues long.

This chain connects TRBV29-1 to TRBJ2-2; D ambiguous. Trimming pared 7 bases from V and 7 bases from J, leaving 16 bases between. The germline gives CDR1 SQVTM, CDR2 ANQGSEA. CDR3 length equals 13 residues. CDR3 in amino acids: CSGRGGPGGELFF. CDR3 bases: TGCAGCGGGCGTGGCGGTCCCGGCGGGGAGCTGTTTTTT.

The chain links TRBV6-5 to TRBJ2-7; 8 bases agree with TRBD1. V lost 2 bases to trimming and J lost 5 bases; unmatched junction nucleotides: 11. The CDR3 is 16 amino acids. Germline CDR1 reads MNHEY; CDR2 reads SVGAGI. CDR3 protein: CASSYGPGGKRHEQYF. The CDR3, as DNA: TGTGCCAGCAGTTACGGTCCAGGGGGCAAGAGGCACGAGCAGTACTTC.

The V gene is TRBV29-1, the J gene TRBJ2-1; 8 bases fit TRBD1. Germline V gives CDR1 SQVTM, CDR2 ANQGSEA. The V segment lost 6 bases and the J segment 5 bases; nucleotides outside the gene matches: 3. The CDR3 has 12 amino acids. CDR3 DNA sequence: TGCAGCGTCGGACAGGGCAACAATGAGCAGTTCTTC. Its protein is CSVGQGNNEQFF.

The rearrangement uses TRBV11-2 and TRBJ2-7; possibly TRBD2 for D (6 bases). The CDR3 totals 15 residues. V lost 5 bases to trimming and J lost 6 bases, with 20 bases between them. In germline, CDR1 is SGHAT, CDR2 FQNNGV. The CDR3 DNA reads TGTGCCAGCAGCCTGTCCTTTCGCGGAGCGGGCGAGCAGTACTTC. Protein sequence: CASSLSFRGAGEQYF.

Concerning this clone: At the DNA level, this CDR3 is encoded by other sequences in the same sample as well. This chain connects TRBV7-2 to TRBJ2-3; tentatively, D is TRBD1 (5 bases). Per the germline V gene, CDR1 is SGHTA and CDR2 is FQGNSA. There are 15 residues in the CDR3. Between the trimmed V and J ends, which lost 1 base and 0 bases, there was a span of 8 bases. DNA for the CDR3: TGTGCCAGCAGCTTAGTTACAGGTAGCACAGATACGCAGTATTTT. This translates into CASSLVTGSTDTQYF. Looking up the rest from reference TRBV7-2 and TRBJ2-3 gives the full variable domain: GAGVSQSPSNKVTEKGKDVELRCDPISGHTALYWYRQSLGQGLEFLIYFQGNSAPDKSGLPSDRFSAERTGGSVSTLTIQRTQQEDSAVYLCASSLVTGSTDTQYFGPGTRLTVL.

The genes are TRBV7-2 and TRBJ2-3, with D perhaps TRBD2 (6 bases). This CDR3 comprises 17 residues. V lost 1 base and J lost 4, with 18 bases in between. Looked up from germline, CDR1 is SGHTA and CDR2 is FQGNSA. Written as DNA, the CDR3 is TGTGCCAGCAGCTTAGGGCGACGGGGGAGCAGTGCAGATACGCAGTATTTT. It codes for CASSLGRRGSSADTQYF. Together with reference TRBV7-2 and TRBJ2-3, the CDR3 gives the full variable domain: GAGVSQSPSNKVTEKGKDVELRCDPISGHTALYWYRQSLGQGLEFLIYFQGNSAPDKSGLPSDRFSAERTGGSVSTLTIQRTQQEDSAVYLCASSLGRRGSSADTQYFGPGTRLTVL.

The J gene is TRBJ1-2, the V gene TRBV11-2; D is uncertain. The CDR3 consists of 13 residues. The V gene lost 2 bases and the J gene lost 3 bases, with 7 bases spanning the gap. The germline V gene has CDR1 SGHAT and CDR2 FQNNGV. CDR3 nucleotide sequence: TGTGCCAGCAGCTTATCCGGGTACTATGGCTACACCTTC. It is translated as CASSLSGYYGYTF.

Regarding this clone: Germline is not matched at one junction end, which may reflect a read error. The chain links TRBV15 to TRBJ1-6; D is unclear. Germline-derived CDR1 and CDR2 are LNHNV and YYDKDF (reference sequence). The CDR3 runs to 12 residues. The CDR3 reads CATSRDSGRVFF. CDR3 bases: TGTGCCACCAGCAGAGATTCAGGCAGAGTATTCTTT.

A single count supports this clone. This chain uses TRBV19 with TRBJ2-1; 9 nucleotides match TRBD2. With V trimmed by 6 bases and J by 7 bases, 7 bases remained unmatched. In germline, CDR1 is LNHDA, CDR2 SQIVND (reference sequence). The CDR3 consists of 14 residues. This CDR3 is CASRIAGGLNEQFF. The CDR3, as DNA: TGTGCCAGTAGGATCGCGGGGGGGTTGAATGAGCAGTTCTTC.

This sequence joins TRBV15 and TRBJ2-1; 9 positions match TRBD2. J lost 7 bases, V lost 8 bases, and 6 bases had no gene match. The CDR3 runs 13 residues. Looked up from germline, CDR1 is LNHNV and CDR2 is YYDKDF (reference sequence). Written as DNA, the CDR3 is TGTGCCACCTCCAGCGGGAGGTATAATGAGCAGTTCTTC. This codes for CATSSGRYNEQFF.

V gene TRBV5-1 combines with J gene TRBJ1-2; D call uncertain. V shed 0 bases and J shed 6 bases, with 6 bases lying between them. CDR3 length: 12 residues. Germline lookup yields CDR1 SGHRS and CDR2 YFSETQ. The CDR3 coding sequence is TGCGCCAGCAGCTTGGTTTCCGATGGCTACACCTTC. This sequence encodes CASSLVSDGYTF. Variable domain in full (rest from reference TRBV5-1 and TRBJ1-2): KAGVTQTPRYLIKTRGQQVTLSCSPISGHRSVSWYQQTPGQGLQFLFEYFSETQRNKGNFPGRFSGRQFSNSRSEMNVSTLELGDSALYLCASSLVSDGYTFGSGTRLTVV.

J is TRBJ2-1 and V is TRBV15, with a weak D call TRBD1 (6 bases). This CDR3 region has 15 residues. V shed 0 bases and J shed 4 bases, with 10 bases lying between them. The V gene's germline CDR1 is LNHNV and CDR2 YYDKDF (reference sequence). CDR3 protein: CATSRDRTGYNEQFF. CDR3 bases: TGTGCCACCAGCAGAGATCGAACAGGGTACAATGAGCAGTTCTTC.

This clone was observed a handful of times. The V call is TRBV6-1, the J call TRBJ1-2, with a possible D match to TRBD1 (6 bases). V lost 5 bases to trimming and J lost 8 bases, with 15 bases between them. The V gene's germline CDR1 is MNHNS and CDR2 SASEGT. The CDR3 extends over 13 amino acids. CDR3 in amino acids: CASSFNRVEGYTF. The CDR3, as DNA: TGTGCCAGCAGTTTTAACAGGGTGGAAGGCTACACCTTC.

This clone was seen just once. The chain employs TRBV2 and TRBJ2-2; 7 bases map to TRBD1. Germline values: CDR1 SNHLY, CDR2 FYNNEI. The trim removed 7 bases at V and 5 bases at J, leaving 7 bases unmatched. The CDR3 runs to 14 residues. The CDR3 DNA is TGTGCCAGCAATCAGGGGGTGTTAACCGGGGAGCTGTTTTTT. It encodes CASNQGVLTGELFF.